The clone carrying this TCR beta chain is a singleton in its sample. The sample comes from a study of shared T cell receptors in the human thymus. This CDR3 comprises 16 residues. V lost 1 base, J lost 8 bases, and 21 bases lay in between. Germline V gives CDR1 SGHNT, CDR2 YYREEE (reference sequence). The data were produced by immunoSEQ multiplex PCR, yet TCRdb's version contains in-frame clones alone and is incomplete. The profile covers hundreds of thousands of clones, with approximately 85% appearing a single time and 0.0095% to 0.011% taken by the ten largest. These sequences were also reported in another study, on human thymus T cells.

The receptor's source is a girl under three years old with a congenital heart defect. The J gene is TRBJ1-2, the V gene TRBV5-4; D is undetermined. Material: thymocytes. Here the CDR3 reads CASSLSPHVGSRGYTF. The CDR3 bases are TGTGCCAGCAGCTTGTCCCCGCACGTCGGGTCGCGGGGCTACACCTTC. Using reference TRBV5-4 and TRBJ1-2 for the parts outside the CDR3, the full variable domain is ETGVTQSPTHLIKTRGQQVTLRCSSQSGHNTVSWYQQALGQGPQFIFQYYREEENGRGNFPPRFSGLQFPNYSSELNVNALELDDSALYLCASSLSPHVGSRGYTFGSGTRLTVV.